The 29 T cell receptor beta chains below come from one sample, sequenced in a study of beta chain features in type 1 diabetes. Reverse transcribing all isolated RNA meant expressed TCRB transcripts were sequenced. The table came from immunoSEQ multiplex PCR; TCRdb's copy has only in-frame clones and leaves some out. This table has about 650,000 clones, under 15% appearing once. Study conclusions and caveats: All four CD4+ subsets from Type 1 diabetes patients carried moderately but significantly shorter TCRB CDR3s.

What these receptors recognize is not known. Input material: naive CD4+ T cells from blood. All receptors derive from a man aged 30 to 39 with type 1 diabetes.

There are a few counts of this clone. The chain employs TRBV6-5 and TRBJ2-7; 10 nucleotides line up with TRBD1. V shed 6 bases, J shed 2 bases, and the junction held 7 bases outside the gene matches. This CDR3 has 15 residues. Germline CDR1 is MNHEY and CDR2 is SVGAGI. CDR3 sequence (DNA): TGTGCCAGCAGCACTCCCGGGACAGGGGCCTACGAGCAGTACTTC. This encodes CASSTPGTGAYEQYF.

J is TRBJ2-3 and V is TRBV19; D not resolved. This CDR3 is built from 12 residues. The germline V and J ends were trimmed by 5 bases and 4 bases, with 7 bases remaining between them. Germline V CDR1 and CDR2: LNHDA, SQIVND (reference sequence). The CDR3 sequence is CASSSVADTQYF. CDR3 nucleotides: TGTGCCAGTAGTTCCGTGGCAGATACGCAGTATTTT.

There are a few counts of this clone. The chain recombines TRBV18 with TRBJ2-3; TRBD2 matches 8 bases. V shed 4 bases, J shed 5 bases, and the junction held 5 bases outside the gene matches. Germline V gene lookup returns CDR1 KGHSH and CDR2 LQKENI. The CDR3 covers 14 residues. CDR3 in amino acids: CASSLGLAVDTQYF. As DNA, the CDR3 is TGTGCCAGCTCACTCGGACTAGCCGTAGATACGCAGTATTTT.

V usage is TRBV30 and J usage is TRBJ2-5; 11 bases fit TRBD2. The length of the CDR3 is 14 residues. J was trimmed by 5 bases and V by 5 bases; bases with no gene match: 7. Germline V gene lookup returns CDR1 GTSNPN and CDR2 SVGIG (reference sequence). As DNA, the CDR3 is TGTGCCTGGGGGACTAGCGGTGCTGGGGAGACCCAGTACTTC. It is translated as CAWGTSGAGETQYF.

This clone was picked up a small number of times. V and J are TRBV19 and TRBJ2-1; possibly TRBD2 for D (6 bases). Between the trimmed V and J ends, which lost 3 bases and 3 bases, there was a span of 12 bases. This CDR3 is 15 amino acids long. Germline V gene lookup returns CDR1 LNHDA and CDR2 SQIVND (reference sequence). The CDR3 is CASSMEGRIYNEQFF. DNA of the CDR3: TGTGCCAGTAGTATGGAGGGACGAATCTACAATGAGCAGTTCTTC.

The gene calls are TRBV19 and TRBJ1-2; a weak D match, TRBD1 (5 bases). V was cut by 7 bases and J by 4 bases, with 19 bases left in between. CDR1 LNHDA and CDR2 SQIVND come from the germline V gene (reference sequence). This CDR3 is built from 15 residues. The CDR3 loop is CASIEDTISGYGYTF. The CDR3 DNA is TGTGCCAGTATTGAGGACACGATTAGCGGCTATGGCTACACCTTC.

The table lists this clone with a few counts. V gene TRBV30 combines with J gene TRBJ2-1; D may be TRBD1 (5 bases). Germline assignment: CDR1 GTSNPN and CDR2 SVGIG (reference sequence). The CDR3 has 14 amino acids. V was pared by 4 bases and J by 0 bases, with 10 bases between. In DNA form, the CDR3 reads TGTGCCTGGACTGGGGCTAGCTCCTACAATGAGCAGTTCTTC. It encodes CAWTGASSYNEQFF. Complete variable domain (other parts from reference TRBV30 and TRBJ2-1): SQTIHQWPATLVQPVGSPLSLECTVEGTSNPNLYWYRQAAGRGLQLLFYSVGIGQISSEVPQNLSASRPQDRQFILSSKKLLLSDSGFYLCAWTGASSYNEQFFGPGTRLTVL.

V and J are TRBV14 and TRBJ2-1; D is uncertain. Germline V lookup: CDR1 SGHDN, CDR2 FVKESK. This CDR3 is built from 13 residues. V lost 2 bases to trimming and J lost 8 bases, with 10 bases between them. The CDR3: CASSQSNHYEQFF. CDR3 DNA: TGTGCCAGCAGCCAATCTAATCATTATGAGCAGTTCTTC.

In its sample, this clone was seen a few times. The J gene is TRBJ2-3, the V gene TRBV5-4; 7 bases agree with TRBD2. Germline CDR1 SGHNT, CDR2 YYREEE (reference sequence). This CDR3 contains 15 residues. V trimming: 4 bases; J trimming: 2 bases; junction bases outside the gene matches: 7. The CDR3 DNA reads as TGTGCCAGCAGCCCAACCGGGACTACCACAGATACGCAGTATTTT. Translated, it gives CASSPTGTTTDTQYF.

This clone was recorded a few times. The chain is built from TRBV4-1 and TRBJ2-7; D might be TRBD1 (5 bases). CDR3 length: 17 amino acids. Trimming cost V 0 bases and J 2 bases, with 17 bases left between them. Germline CDR1 and CDR2: MGHRA and YSYEKL. DNA for the CDR3: TGCGCCAGCAGCCAAGATACCCTAAGGGGCTGGGCCTACGAGCAGTACTTC. Its translation: CASSQDTLRGWAYEQYF.

V usage is TRBV10-3 and J usage is TRBJ1-2, with D possibly matching TRBD1 (5 bases). Germline V lookup: CDR1 ENHRY, CDR2 SYGVKD. Trimming removed 6 bases from V and 4 bases from J, with 15 bases in between. This CDR3 has 14 residues. The CDR3 here is CAIRETGVSYGYTF. CDR3 DNA sequence: TGTGCCATCAGAGAAACGGGGGTTTCCTATGGCTACACCTTC.

The chain uses TRBV9 and TRBJ2-1, with 7 positions matching TRBD2. The CDR3 sequence is 18 residues long. V lost 0 bases, J lost 1 base, and 10 bases stayed unmatched. The germline V gene encodes CDR1 SGDLS and CDR2 YYNGEE. CDR3 loop: CASSVGPGGSVSYNEQFF. DNA for the CDR3: TGTGCCAGCAGCGTAGGCCCCGGGGGGTCAGTATCCTACAATGAGCAGTTCTTC.

The V and J genes are TRBV7-9 and TRBJ1-3, with a possible D match to TRBD1 (6 bases). Trimming removed 5 bases at V and 3 bases at J, with 14 bases between. The CDR3 sequence is 15 residues long. CDR1 and CDR2 from the germline V gene are SEHNR and FQNEAQ (reference sequence). In DNA form, the CDR3 reads TGTGCCAGCAGCACAGGGATGCTTGGTGGAAACACCATATATTTT. Amino acid sequence: CASSTGMLGGNTIYF.

The chain combines TRBV7-8 with TRBJ1-1, with 9 bases lining up with TRBD1. There are 16 residues in the CDR3. The V and J ends lost 3 bases and 5 bases, in that order; junction bases with no gene match: 10. Per the germline V gene, CDR1 is SGHVS and CDR2 is FQNEAQ. The CDR3 DNA sequence: TGTGCCAGCAGCTTCTACAAACAGGGGGCGAGGACTGAAGCTTTCTTT. It yields the protein CASSFYKQGARTEAFF.

This clone was counted a few times. Here the CDR3 DNA reads TGTGCCAGCAGCTTAGTGGGTCTAAGGTCCTACAATGAGCAGTTCTTC. Residues: CASSLVGLRSYNEQFF. The chain employs TRBV11-3 and TRBJ2-1; D is uncertain. The CDR3 has 16 amino acids. Germline V gene sequence: CDR1 SGHNT, CDR2 YENEEA. Trimming cost V 1 base and J 1 base, with 11 bases left between them.

The rearrangement uses TRBV14 and TRBJ2-1; D remains ambiguous. Germline CDR1 is SGHDN and CDR2 is FVKESK. The V end lost 1 base, the J end lost 14 bases, and 12 bases lay between the germline ends. This CDR3 region has 12 residues. CDR3 in amino acids: CASSQARIEKFF. In DNA, the CDR3 is TGTGCCAGCAGCCAAGCTAGGATCGAAAAGTTCTTC.

The chain has TRBV4-2 and TRBJ2-5; 13 positions agree with TRBD2. The ends lost 5 bases at V and 5 bases at J; junction bases unmatched: 8. The CDR3 spans 16 residues. Looked up from germline, CDR1 is LGHNA and CDR2 is YNFKEQ. CDR3 protein: CASSNRPGLAGETQYF. For the CDR3, the DNA is TGTGCCAGCAGCAACCGCCCGGGACTAGCGGGGGAGACCCAGTACTTC.

The gene calls are TRBV11-2 and TRBJ2-3; TRBD2 matches 13 bases. The CDR3 is 15 residues long. V shed 7 bases, J shed 6 bases, and the junction held 7 bases outside the gene matches. Germline V gene sequence: CDR1 SGHAT, CDR2 FQNNGV. The CDR3 nucleotides read TGTGCCAGCACCACTAGCGGGGGGGATTGGGATACGCAGTATTTT. It encodes CASTTSGGDWDTQYF.

The chain links TRBV5-6 to TRBJ2-6; no clear D. This CDR3 spans 17 amino acids. Trimming cost V 4 bases and J 0 bases, with 14 bases left between them. CDR1 SGHDT and CDR2 YYEEEE come from the germline V gene. CDR3 amino acids: CASSLRTTYSGANVLTF. The CDR3, as DNA: TGTGCCAGCAGCCTGAGGACCACTTACTCTGGGGCCAACGTCCTGACTTTC. Variable domain in full (rest from reference TRBV5-6 and TRBJ2-6): DAGVTQSPTHLIKTRGQQVTLRCSPKSGHDTVSWYQQALGQGPQFIFQYYEEEERQRGNFPDRFSGHQFPNYSSELNVNALLLGDSALYLCASSLRTTYSGANVLTFGAGSRLTVL.

This chain connects TRBV9 to TRBJ2-7, with 10 bases aligning to TRBD1. Germline CDR1 is SGDLS and CDR2 is YYNGEE. The CDR3 contains 16 residues. V was clipped by 5 bases and J by 2 bases; unmatched bases: 10. CDR3 protein: CASSFDTGQGPYEQYF. In DNA, the CDR3 is TGTGCCAGCAGTTTCGACACGGGACAGGGGCCCTACGAGCAGTACTTC.

The genes are TRBV15 and TRBJ2-1, with TRBD2 matching over 8 bases. Trimming cost V 3 bases and J 5 bases; bases outside gene matches: 9. This CDR3 contains 16 residues. Germline V gene data show CDR1 as LNHNV and CDR2 as YYDKDF (reference sequence). The CDR3 nucleotides read TGTGCCACCAGCAGCCTTACATTAGCGGGGAACAATGAGCAGTTCTTC. This gives the protein CATSSLTLAGNNEQFF. Full variable domain (outside the CDR3, taken from reference TRBV15 and TRBJ2-1): DAMVIQNPRYQVTQFGKPVTLSCSQTLNHNVMYWYQQKSSQAPKLLFHYYDKDFNNEADTPDNFQSRRPNTSFCFLDIRSPGLGDTAMYLCATSSLTLAGNNEQFFGPGTRLTVL.

The chain joins TRBV19 to TRBJ2-5, with 9 bases fitting TRBD1. The J call is doubtful: the DNA matches TRBJ2-7 better. The germline CDR1 and CDR2 sequences are LNHDA and SQIVND (reference sequence). The CDR3 loop spans 14 amino acids. Here the CDR3 DNA reads TGTGCCAGTAGTAGACAGGGGGATCGATACGAGCAGTACTTC. It codes for CASSRQGDRYEQYF.

This clone was detected only a few times. The chain couples TRBV7-2 to TRBJ2-3; D may correspond to TRBD1 or TRBD2 (5 bases each). Trimming pared 5 bases from V and 12 bases from J, leaving 15 bases between. This CDR3 contains 12 residues. Per germline, CDR1 SGHTA and CDR2 FQGNSA. The DNA of the CDR3 is TGTGCCAGCAGCATACGGGACGGAGAACAGTATTTT. Translated: CASSIRDGEQYF. Full variable domain (rest looked up from reference TRBV7-2 and TRBJ2-3): GAGVSQSPSNKVTEKGKDVELRCDPISGHTALYWYRQSLGQGLEFLIYFQGNSAPDKSGLPSDRFSAERTGGSVSTLTIQRTQQEDSAVYLCASSIRDGEQYFGPGTRLTVL.

This clone was counted between two and nine times. The V and J genes are TRBV14 and TRBJ2-7; the match to TRBD1 covers 7 bases. J lost 4 bases, V lost 2 bases, and 8 bases had no gene match. Germline values: CDR1 SGHDN, CDR2 FVKESK. The CDR3 length is 15 residues. CDR3 in amino acids: CASSQLTGYGYEQYF. The CDR3, as DNA: TGTGCCAGCAGCCAACTGACAGGGTATGGATACGAGCAGTACTTC.

This chain uses TRBV4-1 with TRBJ2-4, with 7 bases identical to TRBD1. This CDR3 has 16 residues. The V gene's germline CDR1 is MGHRA and CDR2 YSYEKL. V lost 0 bases to trimming and J lost 10 bases; unmatched junction nucleotides: 12. The DNA for the CDR3 is TGCGCCAGCAGCCAAGATCTTCTCCGGGACAGCGTTATTCAGTACTTC. Amino acids: CASSQDLLRDSVIQYF.

CDR3 loop: CASSSGTGGGEQYF. The CDR3 DNA follows: TGTGCCAGCAGTTCGGGGACAGGGGGCGGCGAGCAGTACTTC. This chain links TRBV27 with TRBJ2-7, with 12 bases fitting TRBD1. Germline CDR1 MNHEY, CDR2 SMNVEV (reference sequence). This CDR3 contains 14 residues. V lost 4 bases to trimming and J lost 6 bases; unmatched junction nucleotides: 4.

J is TRBJ2-7 and V is TRBV2, with a possible D match to TRBD2 (7 bases). V shed 4 bases and J shed 4 bases, with 14 bases lying between them. CDR3 length equals 14 residues. Germline CDR1 is SNHLY and CDR2 is FYNNEI. The CDR3 DNA follows: TGTGCCAGCAGTGGTGGTCGGGGGGCGTACGAGCAGTACTTC. Protein product: CASSGGRGAYEQYF.

A few counts support this clone. The CDR3 loop reads CASSVGQEKLFF. CDR3 in DNA: TGTGCCAGCAGTGTAGGGCAAGAAAAACTGTTTTTT. The rearrangement uses TRBV2 and TRBJ1-4; D ambiguous. Germline V gene data show CDR1 as SNHLY and CDR2 as FYNNEI. CDR3 size: 12 residues. Trimming pared 4 bases from V and 8 bases from J, leaving 8 bases between.

This clone was detected only a few times. The gene calls are TRBV18 and TRBJ1-2; D is uncertain. The germline CDR1 and CDR2 sequences are KGHSH and LQKENI. CDR3 length: 16 residues. With 2 bases removed from V and 0 bases from J, the gap between germline ends came to 13 bases. CDR3 residues: CASSPEGPRTNYGYTF. The CDR3 DNA reads TGTGCCAGCTCACCAGAGGGTCCACGAACTAACTATGGCTACACCTTC. Drawing the rest from reference TRBV18 and TRBJ1-2, the complete variable domain is NAGVMQNPRHLVRRRGQEARLRCSPMKGHSHVYWYRQLPEEGLKFMVYLQKENIIDESGMPKERFSAEFPKEGPSILRIQQVVRGDSAAYFCASSPEGPRTNYGYTFGSGTRLTVV.